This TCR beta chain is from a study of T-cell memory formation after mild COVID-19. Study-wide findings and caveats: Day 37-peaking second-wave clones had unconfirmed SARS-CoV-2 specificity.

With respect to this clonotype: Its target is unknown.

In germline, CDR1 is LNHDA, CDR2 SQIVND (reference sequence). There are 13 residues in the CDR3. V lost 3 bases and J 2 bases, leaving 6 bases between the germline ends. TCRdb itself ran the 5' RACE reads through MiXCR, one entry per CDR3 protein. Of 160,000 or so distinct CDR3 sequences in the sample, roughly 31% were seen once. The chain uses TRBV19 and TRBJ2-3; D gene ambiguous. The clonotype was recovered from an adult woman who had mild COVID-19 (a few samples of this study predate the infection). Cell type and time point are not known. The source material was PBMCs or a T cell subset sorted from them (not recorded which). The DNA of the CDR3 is TGTGCCAGTAGTATGGGGTACACAGATACGCAGTATTTT. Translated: CASSMGYTDTQYF.